This T cell receptor (beta chain) came from a study of CD8 T cells in ankylosing spondylitis. V lost 6 bases and J 1 base, leaving 13 bases between the germline ends. Looked up from germline, CDR1 is DFQATT and CDR2 is SNEGSKA (reference sequence). This CDR3 contains 14 residues. The table lists this clonotype with many counts. Its target is not known. TCRdb recomputed calls from the 5' RACE reads with MiXCR, one row per CDR3 protein. The table has fewer than 550,000 distinct CDR3 sequences, roughly 5.2% seen once. The study, taken as a whole, reports: A number of the motif variants had already been described in reactive arthritis synovial fluid and blood. A motif in TCR beta, a set of roughly eight highly homologous variants, appeared characteristic of ankylosing spondylitis blood.

The source material was blood, either unsorted or a sorted T cell fraction (not recorded which). This chain links TRBV20-1 with TRBJ2-1; TRBD2 might be the D (5 bases). This TCR was recovered from a male donor with ankylosing spondylitis. Written as DNA, the CDR3 is TGCAGTGCACCTCTAGCCCTTTCCTACAATGAGCAGTTCTTC. Its protein is CSAPLALSYNEQFF.